Listed here is a single TCR beta chain. Its antigen is not known. A junction boundary mismatches the germline segment, possibly from a read error. This CDR3 comprises 12 residues. The germline gives CDR1 MGHDK, CDR2 SYGVNS. This record comes from a study of vaccination and CD4 T cells after COVID-19. The treatment denotes: approximately 9-day PBMC culture with coronavirus spike peptide pools or control peptides (ViraFEST assay). With the Oncomine TCR Beta short-read assay, DNA from cultured CD4+ T cells was sequenced. Each CDR3 protein is one row after TCRdb ran MiXCR on the PCR reads. Of approximately 15,000 distinct CDR3 sequences listed, approximately 26% were seen once; the top ten hold about 24%.

Input material: cultured CD4+ T cells from blood. The chain couples TRBV25-1 to TRBJ1-2; the D gene is possibly TRBD1 (5 bases). The receptor was isolated from a human donor with COVID-19. The CDR3 DNA reads as TGTGCCAGCAGTGAACAGGGCTATGGCTGCACCTTC. As protein: CASSEQGYGCTF.